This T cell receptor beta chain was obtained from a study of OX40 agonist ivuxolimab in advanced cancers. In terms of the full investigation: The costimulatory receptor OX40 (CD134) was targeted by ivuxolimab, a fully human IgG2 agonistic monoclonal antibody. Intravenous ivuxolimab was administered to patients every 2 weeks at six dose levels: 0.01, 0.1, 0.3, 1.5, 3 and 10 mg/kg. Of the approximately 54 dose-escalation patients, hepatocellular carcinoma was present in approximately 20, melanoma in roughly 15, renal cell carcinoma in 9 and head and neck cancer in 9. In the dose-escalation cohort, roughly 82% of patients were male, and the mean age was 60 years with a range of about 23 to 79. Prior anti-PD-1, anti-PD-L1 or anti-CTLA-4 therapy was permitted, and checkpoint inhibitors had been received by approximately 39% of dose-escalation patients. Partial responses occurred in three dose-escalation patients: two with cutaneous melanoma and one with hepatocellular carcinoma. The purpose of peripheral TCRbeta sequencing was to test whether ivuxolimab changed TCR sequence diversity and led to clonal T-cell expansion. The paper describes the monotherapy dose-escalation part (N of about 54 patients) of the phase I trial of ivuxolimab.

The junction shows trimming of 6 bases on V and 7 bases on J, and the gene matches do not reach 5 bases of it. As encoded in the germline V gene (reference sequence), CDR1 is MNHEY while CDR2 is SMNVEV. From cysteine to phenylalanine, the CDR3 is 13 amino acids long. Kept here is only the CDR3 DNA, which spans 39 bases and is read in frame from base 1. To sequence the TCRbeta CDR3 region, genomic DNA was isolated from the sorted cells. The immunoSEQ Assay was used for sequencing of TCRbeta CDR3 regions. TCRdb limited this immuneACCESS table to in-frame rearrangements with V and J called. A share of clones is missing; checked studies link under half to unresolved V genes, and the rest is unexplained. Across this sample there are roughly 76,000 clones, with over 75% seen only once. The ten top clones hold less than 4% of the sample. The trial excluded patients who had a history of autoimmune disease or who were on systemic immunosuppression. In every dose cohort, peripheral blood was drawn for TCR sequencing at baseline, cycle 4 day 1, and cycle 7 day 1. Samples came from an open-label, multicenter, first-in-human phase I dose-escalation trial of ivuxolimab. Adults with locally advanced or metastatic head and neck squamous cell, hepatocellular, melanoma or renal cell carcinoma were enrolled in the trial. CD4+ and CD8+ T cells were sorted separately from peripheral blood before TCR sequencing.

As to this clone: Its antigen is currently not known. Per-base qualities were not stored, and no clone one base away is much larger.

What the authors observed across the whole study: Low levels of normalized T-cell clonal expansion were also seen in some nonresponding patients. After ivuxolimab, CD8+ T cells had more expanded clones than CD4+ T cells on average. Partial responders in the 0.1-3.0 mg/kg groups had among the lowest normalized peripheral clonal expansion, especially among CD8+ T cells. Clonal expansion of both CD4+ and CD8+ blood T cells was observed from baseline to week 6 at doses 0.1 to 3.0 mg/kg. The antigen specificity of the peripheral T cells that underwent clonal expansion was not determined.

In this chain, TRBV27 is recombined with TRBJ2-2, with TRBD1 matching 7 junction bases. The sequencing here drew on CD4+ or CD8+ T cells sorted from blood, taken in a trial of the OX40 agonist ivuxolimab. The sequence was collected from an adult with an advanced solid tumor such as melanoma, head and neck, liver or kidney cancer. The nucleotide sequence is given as TGTGCCAGCAGGAGGGGGCAAGGCGGGGAGCTGTTTTTT. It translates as CASRRGQGGELFF.